These T cell receptor beta chains were read from a single sample in a study of HIV-infected children after antiretroviral therapy interruption. In TCRdb, the 3' RACE reads were re-called with MiXCR into one record per CDR3 protein. The data hold about 4,000 distinct CDR3 sequences, with about 4.4% observed a single time. The source was CD45RO+ CD8+ T cells from PBMCs, pooled from several time points, collected from a donor given antiretroviral therapy, either interrupted or continuous. The receptor set was obtained from a pool of human donors with HIV. CDR3s include the opening cysteine and the closing phenylalanine or tryptophan. D genes are given only for firm matches. Only some rows state a clone size, as once, few, many or a class for expanded clones.

>TRBJ1-1|TRBV7-6|NA|many
CASSLDQDTEAFF
TGTGCCAGCAGCTTAGATCAGGACACTGAAGCTTTCTTT
>TRBJ2-7|TRBV7-8|TRBD2|medium-sized
CASSLDGSGGNHEQYF
TGTGCCAGCAGCTTAGATGGTAGCGGGGGAAATCACGAGCAGTACTTC
>TRBJ1-1|TRBV10-3|NA|medium-sized
CAINSGPNTEAFF
TGTGCCATCAATTCAGGTCCGAACACTGAAGCTTTCTTT
>TRBJ2-5|TRBV29-1|NA|many
CSVEQGQETQYF
TGCAGCGTTGAACAGGGACAAGAGACCCAGTACTTC
>TRBJ2-7|TRBV7-9|NA|many
CASSSSALLYEQYF
TGTGCCAGCAGCTCTTCGGCCCTACTCTACGAGCAGTACTTC
>TRBJ1-2|TRBV4-1|TRBD1|large
CASSPRQGQNGYTF
TGCGCCAGCAGCCCCCGACAGGGCCAGAATGGCTACACCTTC
>TRBJ2-1|TRBV13|TRBD2|NA
CASSSRGGLINEQFF
TGTGCCAGCAGCTCCCGGGGGGGGCTTATCAATGAGCAGTTCTTC
>TRBJ2-5|TRBV19|TRBD2|medium-sized
CASSEAGVHPGETQYF
TGTGCCAGTAGTGAAGCGGGAGTGCACCCGGGGGAGACCCAGTACTTC
>TRBJ2-1|TRBV20-1|TRBD2|many
CSATDISGGDYNEQFF
TGCAGTGCTACCGACATTAGCGGGGGCGATTACAATGAGCAGTTCTTC
>TRBJ2-1|TRBV11-2|TRBD2|many
CASSPLAGRSPEQFF
TGTGCCAGCAGCCCACTAGCGGGGAGGTCCCCTGAGCAGTTCTTC
>TRBJ2-1|TRBV23-1|TRBD2|large
CASSRCGSITYNEQFF
TGCGCCAGCAGTCGTTGCGGGAGTATAACCTACAATGAGCAGTTCTTC
>TRBJ2-1|TRBV7-2|NA|many
CASSPSSYNEQFF
TGTGCCAGCAGCCCGAGCTCCTACAATGAGCAGTTCTTC
>TRBJ1-4|TRBV15|TRBD1|medium-sized
CATSRDRGGTGFNEKLFF
TGTGCCACCAGCAGAGATCGTGGGGGGACAGGGTTTAATGAAAAACTGTTTTTT
>TRBJ1-2|TRBV30|TRBD1|medium-sized
CAWWGQGSYGYTF
TGTGCCTGGTGGGGACAGGGAAGCTATGGCTACACCTTC
>TRBJ1-2|TRBV7-9|NA|medium-sized
CASSLVLEESNYGYTF
TGTGCCAGCAGCTTAGTTTTAGAAGAATCGAACTATGGCTACACCTTC
>TRBJ1-5|TRBV7-2|NA|medium-sized
CASSLTGGVGNQPQHF
TGTGCCAGCAGCTTAACGGGGGGCGTCGGCAATCAGCCCCAGCATTTT
>TRBJ2-1|TRBV27|NA|many
CASSLVLTSSYNEQFF
TGTGCCAGCAGTTTGGTCCTGACGAGCTCCTACAATGAGCAGTTCTTC
>TRBJ2-3|TRBV5-1|NA|many
CASSLDLPSTDTQYF
TGCGCCAGCAGCTTGGATCTCCCTAGCACAGATACGCAGTATTTT
>TRBJ2-7|TRBV19|TRBD1|NA
CASKATGGLVVF
TGTGCCAGTAAGGCGACAGGGGGTCTCGTGGTCTTC
>TRBJ1-6|TRBV20-1|TRBD1|many
CSANVIGTGASSEYNSPLHF
TGCAGTGCCAACGTAATTGGGACAGGAGCTTCTTCCGAATATAATTCACCCCTCCACTTT
>TRBJ1-2|TRBV18|NA|medium-sized
CASSPGARVLF
TGTGCCAGCTCACCAGGCGCCCGAGTCCTCTTC
>TRBJ1-6|TRBV6-6|NA|many
CASSYSTGEGPNSPLHF
TGTGCCAGCAGTTACTCGACAGGAGAGGGCCCAAATTCACCCCTCCACTTT
>TRBJ2-5|TRBV9|NA|many
CASSADPSRQETQYF
TGTGCCAGCAGCGCGGACCCATCCCGTCAAGAGACCCAGTACTTC
>TRBJ1-1|TRBV20-1|NA|medium-sized
CSASYRDHTEAFF
TGCAGTGCTAGTTATAGGGACCACACTGAAGCTTTCTTT
>TRBJ1-1|TRBV25-1|NA|many
CASSESGRATEAFF
TGTGCCAGCAGTGAATCGGGCAGGGCGACTGAAGCTTTCTTT
>TRBJ2-1|TRBV2|TRBD2|many
CASSERGGDYNEQFF
TGTGCCAGCAGTGAACGGGGGGGGGATTACAATGAGCAGTTCTTC
>TRBJ2-3|TRBV7-3|NA|medium-sized
CASSSDGTDTQYF
TGTGCCAGCAGCTCAGACGGCACAGATACGCAGTATTTT
>TRBJ2-7|TRBV4-1|TRBD1|few
CASSLSDRDRPYEQYF
TGCGCCAGCAGCCTCTCGGACCGGGACAGGCCCTACGAGCAGTACTTC
>TRBJ2-5|TRBV20-1|TRBD1|medium-sized
CSARRLKTGVSQETQYF
TGCAGTGCTAGAAGGCTAAAGACAGGGGTTAGCCAAGAGACCCAGTACTTC
>TRBJ2-7|TRBV9|NA|many
CASSVGRGIQDEQYF
TGTGCCAGCAGCGTTGGAAGGGGGATACAGGACGAGCAGTACTTC
>TRBJ2-1|TRBV12-3/TRBV12-4|NA|many
CASSPFSYNEQFF
TGTGCCAGCAGCCCATTTTCCTACAATGAGCAGTTCTTC